This record covers a single T cell receptor (beta chain). Antigen unknown. Amplified regions were TCR beta CDR3 sequences from RNA transcripts. The TCR CDR3 was amplified in a first-round RT-PCR using the HTBI primer set. TCRdb processed the multiplex PCR reads anew with MiXCR; each CDR3 protein has one entry. The sample gives about 560,000 distinct CDR3 sequences, 16% of which show up once; 15% to 20% is in the top ten. The data were obtained in a study of T cells in Graves' hyperthyroidism and ophthalmopathy. Notes on the study in general: Most thyroid clonotypes that were expanded above 0.001 also turned up in blood.

V lost 6 bases, J lost 4 bases, and 10 bases lay in between. The CDR3 length is 12 residues. Germline V gene sequence: CDR1 SNHLY, CDR2 FYNNEI. Material for sequencing was blood. The receptor's source is a woman aged 18-30 years with Graves' hyperthyroidism. The chain has TRBV2 and TRBJ2-7, with D possibly called TRBD1 or TRBD2 (5 bases each). In DNA form, the CDR3 reads TGTGCCAGCAGCGGGACCCAATACGAGCAGTACTTC. It encodes CASSGTQYEQYF.